The present T cell receptor (beta chain) was sequenced within a study of blood T cell repertoires in COVID-19. About the research overall: PBMCs, B-cell-depleted T cells, or T cells were the source of the cDNA or gDNA that made up the material.

Germline V lookup: CDR1 LGHDT, CDR2 YNNKEL (reference sequence). CDR3 length: 16 residues. V was clipped by 3 bases and J by 7 bases; unmatched bases: 14. Clones were read by immunoSEQ multiplex PCR, and TCRdb kept only the in-frame ones, dropping some. This table holds fewer than 65,000 clones, less than 85% found once. The chain has TRBV3-1 (or the pseudogene TRBV3-2) and TRBJ2-5; 7 positions match TRBD2. The source of this sequence is a human donor in a cohort sampled during active COVID-19. Sequenced input: peripheral blood. CDR3 nucleotides: TGTGCCAGCAGCCAGAAGCGGGGCCTCTTCGAAGGGACCCAGTACTTC. Its protein is CASSQKRGLFEGTQYF.